The present entry profiles one T cell receptor beta chain with its context. This clone's antigen is unknown. Base qualities are not at hand, and no much larger clone is one base apart. TCRbeta CDR3 regions were amplified from genomic DNA by means of the immunoSEQ Assay, a bias-controlled multiplex PCR. The published analysis was carried out like this. Nucleated cell counts per sample were estimated from amplification of reference gene primers within the assay. To quantify the absolute abundance of each unique TCRbeta CDR3 rearrangement, sequence reads were collapsed and filtered. For each sample, productive Simpson clonality was calculated as the square root of Simpson's diversity index across productive rearrangements. The source is immuneACCESS, and TCRdb retained only in-frame sequences with V and J called. Part of the clones is not carried over; for the studies checked, unresolved V genes explain less than half of this, and the remainder is unexplained. D and trimming come from the DNA, and the V and J calls and clone size come from that table. The table for this sample lists approximately 100,000 clones; 70% to 85% of them were counted only once. 11% of the sample is taken by the ten largest.

The record originates from a study of blood T cell repertoires in COVID-19 (dated by TCRdb to 2018 to 2020). Background for the entire study: The collaborator samples originated in the United States, Italy and Spain and spanned the acute and convalescent phases of COVID-19. The prospective study material was composed of cDNA or gDNA derived from T cells, B-cell-depleted T cells, or PBMCs. Subjects who had been exposed to COVID-19, were actively infected with it, or had recovered from it provided the deeply sampled blood TCRbeta repertoires that made up the dataset. The repertoires were released in a freely available public database meant as a resource for research on the immune response to SARS-CoV-2. Samples were obtained from the ongoing ImmuneRACE study (first 160 participants) and from 1,254 subjects provided by 6 global collaborators. Nearly every sample came with metadata listing a de-identified subject ID, COVID-19 status, age in years and sex. HLA class I and class II types, where available, came from metadata supplied by the sample provider rather than from assay-based typing. The paper as a whole reports these results and caveats: The quantity of clinical and demographic metadata differed by source and by participant and was supplied without curation.

The V end loses 0 bases and the J end loses 10 bases, and a stretch of 13 bases separates them. Including cysteine and phenylalanine, the CDR3 has 14 amino acids. Just CDR3 DNA is preserved here, 42 bases in frame from base 1. CDR1 and CDR2, per the germline V gene, are MNHEY and SVGEGT. Each collaborating institution followed its own protocols to collect whole blood in K2EDTA tubes. For TCRbeta analysis, collaborators shipped samples as frozen whole blood, isolated PBMCs, or DNA extracted from either of those sample types. Here the chain combines TRBV6-2 or TRBV6-3 and TRBJ2-1; a weak D assignment points to TRBD2 (5 bases agree). Sequencing used peripheral blood. The TCR comes from a man in his sixties or seventies with active or convalescent COVID-19. The CDR3 reads as follows: CASSYSKDSREQFF. In nucleotides, the sequence is TGTGCCAGCAGTTACTCGAAGGACTCCCGGGAGCAGTTCTTC.